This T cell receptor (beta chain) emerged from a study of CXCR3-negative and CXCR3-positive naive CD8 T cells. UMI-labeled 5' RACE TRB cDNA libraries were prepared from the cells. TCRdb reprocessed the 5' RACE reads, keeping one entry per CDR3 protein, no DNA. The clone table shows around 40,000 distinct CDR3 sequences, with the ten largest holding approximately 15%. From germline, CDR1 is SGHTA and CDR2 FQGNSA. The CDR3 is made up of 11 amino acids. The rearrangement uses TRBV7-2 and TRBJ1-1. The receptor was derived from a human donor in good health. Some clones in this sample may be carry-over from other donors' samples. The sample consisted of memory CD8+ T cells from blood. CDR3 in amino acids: CASSLLTEAFF.